This T cell receptor beta chain was found in a study of T cell repertoires in cytomegalovirus infection. In the study overall: A matching HLA type, together with CMV infection, was signaled by public TCR beta signatures.

CDR3 length: 12 residues. Germline V lookup: CDR1 SQVTM, CDR2 ANQGSEA. V lost 4 bases, J lost 3 bases, and 2 bases stayed unmatched. This clonotype has ten or more counts. Its antigen is not known. TCRdb re-derived calls from the reads in MiXCR, one entry per CDR3 protein. The sample carries 200,000 to 300,000 distinct CDR3 sequences, roughly 6.5% recorded once. Overall study findings and caveats: Identification of carriers of CMV plus the relevant HLA was performed using cumulative public TCR beta family frequency. Dominating the ex vivo response were TCR beta clonotypes that were CMV-specific and HLA-C-restricted.

The chain employs TRBV29-1 and TRBJ2-5; TRBD2 matches at 7 bases. Sequencing was done on a sample of PBMCs. The TCR sequence derives from a human donor in good health (CMV status not recorded). Some clones in this sample may be carry-over from other donors' samples. The CDR3 DNA is TGCAGCGTTGTGGCGGGGGAAGAGACCCAGTACTTC. Its protein product is CSVVAGEETQYF.